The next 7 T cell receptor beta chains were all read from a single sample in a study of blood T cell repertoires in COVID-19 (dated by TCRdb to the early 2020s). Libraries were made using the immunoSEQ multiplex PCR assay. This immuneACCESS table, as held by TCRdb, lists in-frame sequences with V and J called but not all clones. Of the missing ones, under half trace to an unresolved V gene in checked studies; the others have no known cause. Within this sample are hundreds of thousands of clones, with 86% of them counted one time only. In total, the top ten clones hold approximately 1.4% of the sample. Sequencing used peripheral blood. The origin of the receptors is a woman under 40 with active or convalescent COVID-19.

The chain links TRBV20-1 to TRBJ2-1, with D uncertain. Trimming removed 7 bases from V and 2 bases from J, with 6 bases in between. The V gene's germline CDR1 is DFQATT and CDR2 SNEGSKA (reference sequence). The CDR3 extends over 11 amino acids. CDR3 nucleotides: TGCAGTGGCAGAACCTACAATGAGCAGTTCTTC. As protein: CSGRTYNEQFF.

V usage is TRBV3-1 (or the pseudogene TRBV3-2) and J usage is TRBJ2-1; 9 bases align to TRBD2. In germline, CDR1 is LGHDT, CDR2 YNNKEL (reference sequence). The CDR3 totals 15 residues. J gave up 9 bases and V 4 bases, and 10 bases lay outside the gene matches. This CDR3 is CASSRSERGAGEQFF. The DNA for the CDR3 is TGTGCCAGCAGCCGGTCCGAGCGGGGGGCGGGTGAGCAGTTCTTC.

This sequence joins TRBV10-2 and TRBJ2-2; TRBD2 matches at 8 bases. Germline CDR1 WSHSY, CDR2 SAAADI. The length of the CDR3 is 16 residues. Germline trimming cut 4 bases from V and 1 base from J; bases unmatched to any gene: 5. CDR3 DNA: TGCGCCAGCAGTGGTATAGCGGGGCTGAACACCGGGGAGCTGTTTTTT. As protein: CASSGIAGLNTGELFF.

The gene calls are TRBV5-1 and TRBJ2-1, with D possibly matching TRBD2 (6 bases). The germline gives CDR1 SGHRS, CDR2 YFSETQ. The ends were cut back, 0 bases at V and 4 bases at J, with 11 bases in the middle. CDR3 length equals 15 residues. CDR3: CASSLVSSEYNEQFF. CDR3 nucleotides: TGCGCCAGCAGCTTGGTCTCTAGCGAGTACAATGAGCAGTTCTTC.

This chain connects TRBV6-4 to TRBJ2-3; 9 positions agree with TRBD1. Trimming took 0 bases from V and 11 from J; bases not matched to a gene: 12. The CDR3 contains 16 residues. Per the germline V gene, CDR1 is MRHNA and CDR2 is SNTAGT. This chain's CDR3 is CASSDSRTGDVGGQYF. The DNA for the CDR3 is TGTGCCAGCAGTGACTCGCGGACAGGGGATGTCGGCGGGCAGTATTTT.

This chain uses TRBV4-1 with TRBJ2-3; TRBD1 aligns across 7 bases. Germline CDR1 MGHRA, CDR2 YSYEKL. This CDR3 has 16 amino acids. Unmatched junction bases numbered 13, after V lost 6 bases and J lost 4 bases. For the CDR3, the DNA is TGCGCCAGCAGGCAGGGGTACAGGGGATCCCCAGATACGCAGTATTTT. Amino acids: CASRQGYRGSPDTQYF.

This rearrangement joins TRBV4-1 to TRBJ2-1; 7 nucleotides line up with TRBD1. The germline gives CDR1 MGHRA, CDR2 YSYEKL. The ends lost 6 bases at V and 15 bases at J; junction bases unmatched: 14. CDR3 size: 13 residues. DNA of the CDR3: TGCGCCAGCAGAGATCCGGGACAGCTGATTTCGTTCTTC. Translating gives CASRDPGQLISFF.